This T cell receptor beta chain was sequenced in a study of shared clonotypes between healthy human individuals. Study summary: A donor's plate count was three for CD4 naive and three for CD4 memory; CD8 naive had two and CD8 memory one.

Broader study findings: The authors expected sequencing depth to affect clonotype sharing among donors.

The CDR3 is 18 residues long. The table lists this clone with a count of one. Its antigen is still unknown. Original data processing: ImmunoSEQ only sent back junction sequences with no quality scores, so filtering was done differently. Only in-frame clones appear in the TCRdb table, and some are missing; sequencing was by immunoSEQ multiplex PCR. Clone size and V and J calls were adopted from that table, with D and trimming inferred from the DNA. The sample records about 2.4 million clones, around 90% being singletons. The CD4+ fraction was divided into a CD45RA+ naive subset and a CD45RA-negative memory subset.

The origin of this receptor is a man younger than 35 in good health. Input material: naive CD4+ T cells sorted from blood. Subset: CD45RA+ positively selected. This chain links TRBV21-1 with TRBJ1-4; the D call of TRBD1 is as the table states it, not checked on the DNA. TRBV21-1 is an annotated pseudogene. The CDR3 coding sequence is TGTGCCAGCAGCTTCCGGGACAGGGATATCGTAACTAATGAAAAACTGTTTTTT. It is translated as CASSFRDRDIVTNEKLFF.